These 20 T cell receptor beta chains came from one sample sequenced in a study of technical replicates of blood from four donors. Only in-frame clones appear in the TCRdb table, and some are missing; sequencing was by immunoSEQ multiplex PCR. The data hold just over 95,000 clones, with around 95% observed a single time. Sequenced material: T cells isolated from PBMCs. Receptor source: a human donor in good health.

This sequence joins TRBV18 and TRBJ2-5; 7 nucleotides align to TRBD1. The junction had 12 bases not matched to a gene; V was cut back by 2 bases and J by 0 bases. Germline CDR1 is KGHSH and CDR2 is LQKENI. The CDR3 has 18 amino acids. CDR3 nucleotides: TGTGCCAGCTCACCAAAGTTGTACGGACAGGCGTACCAAGAGACCCAGTACTTC. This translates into CASSPKLYGQAYQETQYF.

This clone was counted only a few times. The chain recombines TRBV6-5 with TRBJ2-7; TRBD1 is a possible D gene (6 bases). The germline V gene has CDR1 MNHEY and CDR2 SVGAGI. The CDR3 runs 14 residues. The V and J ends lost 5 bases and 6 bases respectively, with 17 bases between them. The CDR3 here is CASSPGDTTREQYF. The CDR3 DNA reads TGTGCCAGCAGTCCAGGGGATACAACTCGCGAGCAGTACTTC.

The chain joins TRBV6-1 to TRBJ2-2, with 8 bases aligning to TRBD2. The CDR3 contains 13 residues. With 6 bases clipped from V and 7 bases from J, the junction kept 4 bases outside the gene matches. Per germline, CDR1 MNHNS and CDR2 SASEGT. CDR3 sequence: CASRELAVGELFF. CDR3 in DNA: TGTGCCAGCAGGGAACTAGCGGTCGGGGAGCTGTTTTTT.

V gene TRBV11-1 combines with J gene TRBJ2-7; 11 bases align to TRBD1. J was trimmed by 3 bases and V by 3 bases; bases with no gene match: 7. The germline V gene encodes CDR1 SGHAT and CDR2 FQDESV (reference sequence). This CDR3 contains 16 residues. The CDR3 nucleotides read TGTGCCAGCAGCTTCACCCCGGGACAGGGGGACTACGAGCAGTACTTC. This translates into CASSFTPGQGDYEQYF. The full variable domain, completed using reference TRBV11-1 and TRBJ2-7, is EAEVAQSPRYKITEKSQAVAFWCDPISGHATLYWYRQILGQGPELLVQFQDESVVDDSQLPKDRFSAERLKGVDSTLKIQPAELGDSAMYLCASSFTPGQGDYEQYFGPGTRLTVT.

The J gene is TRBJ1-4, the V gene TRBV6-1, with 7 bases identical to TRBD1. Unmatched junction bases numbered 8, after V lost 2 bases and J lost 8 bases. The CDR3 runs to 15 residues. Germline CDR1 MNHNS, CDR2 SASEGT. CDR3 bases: TGTGCCAGCAGTGAAAGGACAGGCCGAGGGGAAAAACTGTTTTTT. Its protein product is CASSERTGRGEKLFF.

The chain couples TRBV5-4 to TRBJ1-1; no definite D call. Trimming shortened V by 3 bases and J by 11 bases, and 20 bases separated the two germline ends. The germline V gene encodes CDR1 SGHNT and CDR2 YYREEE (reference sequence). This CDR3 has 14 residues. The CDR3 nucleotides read TGTGCCAGCAGCTCCTTTTACCGTCAGGATGATGCTTTCTTT. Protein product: CASSSFYRQDDAFF.

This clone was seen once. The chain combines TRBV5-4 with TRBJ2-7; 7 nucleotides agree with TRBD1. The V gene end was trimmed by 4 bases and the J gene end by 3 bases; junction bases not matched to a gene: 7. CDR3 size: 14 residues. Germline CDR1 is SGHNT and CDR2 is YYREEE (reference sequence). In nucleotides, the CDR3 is TGTGCCAGCAGCCCCCCGGGACAGAACTACGAGCAGTACTTC. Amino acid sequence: CASSPPGQNYEQYF. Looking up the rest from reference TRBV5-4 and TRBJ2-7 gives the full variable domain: ETGVTQSPTHLIKTRGQQVTLRCSSQSGHNTVSWYQQALGQGPQFIFQYYREEENGRGNFPPRFSGLQFPNYSSELNVNALELDDSALYLCASSPPGQNYEQYFGPGTRLTVT.

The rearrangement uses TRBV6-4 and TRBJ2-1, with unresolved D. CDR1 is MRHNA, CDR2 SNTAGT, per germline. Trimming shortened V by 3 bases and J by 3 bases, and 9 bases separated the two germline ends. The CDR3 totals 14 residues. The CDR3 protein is CASSDGQDYNEQFF. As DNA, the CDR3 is TGTGCCAGCAGTGATGGGCAGGACTACAATGAGCAGTTCTTC.

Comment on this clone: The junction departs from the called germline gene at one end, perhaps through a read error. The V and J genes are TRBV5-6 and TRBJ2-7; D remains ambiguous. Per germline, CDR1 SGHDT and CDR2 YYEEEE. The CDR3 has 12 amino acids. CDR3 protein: CASSLTSSGQIF. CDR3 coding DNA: TGTGCCAGCAGCTTGACGTCGTCGGGTCAGATCTTC.

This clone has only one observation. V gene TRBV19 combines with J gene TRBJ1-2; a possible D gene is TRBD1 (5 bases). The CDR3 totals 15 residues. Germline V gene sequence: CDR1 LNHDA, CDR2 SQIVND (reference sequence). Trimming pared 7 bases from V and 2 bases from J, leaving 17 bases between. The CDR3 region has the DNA TGTGCCAGTATCCCACGACTGACAGCAAACTATGGCTACACCTTC. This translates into CASIPRLTANYGYTF.

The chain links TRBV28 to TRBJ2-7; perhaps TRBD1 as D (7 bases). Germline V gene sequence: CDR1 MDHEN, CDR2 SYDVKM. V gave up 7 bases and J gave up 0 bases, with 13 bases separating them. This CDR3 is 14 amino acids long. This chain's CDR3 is CASIPGGSSYEQYF. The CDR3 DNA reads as TGTGCCAGCATTCCAGGGGGGTCCTCCTACGAGCAGTACTTC. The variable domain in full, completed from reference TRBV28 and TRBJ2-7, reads DVKVTQSSRYLVKRTGEKVFLECVQDMDHENMFWYRQDPGLGLRLIYFSYDVKMKEKGDIPEGYSVSREKKERFSLILESASTNQTSMYLCASIPGGSSYEQYFGPGTRLTVT.

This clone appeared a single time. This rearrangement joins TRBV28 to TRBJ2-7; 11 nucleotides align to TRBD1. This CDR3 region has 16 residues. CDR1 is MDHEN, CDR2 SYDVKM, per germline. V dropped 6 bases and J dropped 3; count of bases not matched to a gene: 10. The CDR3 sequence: CASRPETGTGGYEQYF. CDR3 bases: TGTGCCAGCAGACCCGAAACCGGGACAGGGGGCTACGAGCAGTACTTC.

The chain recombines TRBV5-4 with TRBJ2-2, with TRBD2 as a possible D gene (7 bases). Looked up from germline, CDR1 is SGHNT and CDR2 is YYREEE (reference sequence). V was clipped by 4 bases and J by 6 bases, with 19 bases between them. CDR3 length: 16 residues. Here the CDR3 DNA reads TGTGCCAGCAGCGGGGGGGCTCCGGGATCCGCCGGGGAGCTGTTTTTT. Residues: CASSGGAPGSAGELFF.

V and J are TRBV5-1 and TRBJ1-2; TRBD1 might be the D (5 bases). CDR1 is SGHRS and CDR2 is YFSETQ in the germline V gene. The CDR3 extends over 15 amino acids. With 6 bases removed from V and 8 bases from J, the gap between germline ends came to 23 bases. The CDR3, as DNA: TGCGCCAGCACCCTAGAGATCGGACATATGATCGGCTACACCTTC. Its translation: CASTLEIGHMIGYTF.

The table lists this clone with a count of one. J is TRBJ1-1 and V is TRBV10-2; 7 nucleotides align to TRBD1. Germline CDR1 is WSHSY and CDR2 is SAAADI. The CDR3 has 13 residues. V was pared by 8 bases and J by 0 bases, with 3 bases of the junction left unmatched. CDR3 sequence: CASWGQMNTEAFF. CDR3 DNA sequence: TGCGCCAGCTGGGGACAGATGAACACTGAAGCTTTCTTT.

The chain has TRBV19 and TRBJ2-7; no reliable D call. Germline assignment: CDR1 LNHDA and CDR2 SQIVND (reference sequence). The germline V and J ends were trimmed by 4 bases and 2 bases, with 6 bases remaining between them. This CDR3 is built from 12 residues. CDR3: CASSNRAYEQYF. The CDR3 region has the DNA TGTGCCAGTAGTAATCGGGCCTACGAGCAGTACTTC.

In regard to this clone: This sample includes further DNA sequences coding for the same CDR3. The CDR3, as DNA: TGTGCCAGCAGTGTCTTAGCGGGAAACACCGGGGAGCTGTTTTTT. Translating gives CASSVLAGNTGELFF. V is TRBV2 and J is TRBJ2-2, with 8 bases that match TRBD2. The CDR3 sequence is 15 residues long. After removal of 4 bases from V and 2 bases from J, the junction contained 3 bases not matched to a gene. Germline values: CDR1 SNHLY, CDR2 FYNNEI.

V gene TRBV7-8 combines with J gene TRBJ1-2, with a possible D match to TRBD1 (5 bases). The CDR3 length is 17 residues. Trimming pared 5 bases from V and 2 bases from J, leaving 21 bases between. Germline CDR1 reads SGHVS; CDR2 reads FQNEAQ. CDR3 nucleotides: TGTGCCAGCAGCCAAGGGCGTGGGAAGGGGCCAAACTATGGCTACACCTTC. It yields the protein CASSQGRGKGPNYGYTF.

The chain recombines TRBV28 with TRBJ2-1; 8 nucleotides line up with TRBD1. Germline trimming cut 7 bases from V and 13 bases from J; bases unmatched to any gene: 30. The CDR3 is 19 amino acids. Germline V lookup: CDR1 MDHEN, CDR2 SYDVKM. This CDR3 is CASTLMDRDLLVLSGGQFF. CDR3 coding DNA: TGTGCCAGCACCCTAATGGACAGGGACCTCCTAGTCCTCTCGGGCGGCCAGTTCTTC.

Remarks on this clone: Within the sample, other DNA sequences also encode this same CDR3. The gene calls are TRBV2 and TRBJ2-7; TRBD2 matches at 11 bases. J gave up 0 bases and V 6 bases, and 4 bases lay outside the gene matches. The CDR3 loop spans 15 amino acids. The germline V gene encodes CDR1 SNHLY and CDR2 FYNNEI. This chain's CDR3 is CASSGTSGISYEQYF. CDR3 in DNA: TGTGCCAGCAGCGGGACTAGCGGAATCTCCTACGAGCAGTACTTC.